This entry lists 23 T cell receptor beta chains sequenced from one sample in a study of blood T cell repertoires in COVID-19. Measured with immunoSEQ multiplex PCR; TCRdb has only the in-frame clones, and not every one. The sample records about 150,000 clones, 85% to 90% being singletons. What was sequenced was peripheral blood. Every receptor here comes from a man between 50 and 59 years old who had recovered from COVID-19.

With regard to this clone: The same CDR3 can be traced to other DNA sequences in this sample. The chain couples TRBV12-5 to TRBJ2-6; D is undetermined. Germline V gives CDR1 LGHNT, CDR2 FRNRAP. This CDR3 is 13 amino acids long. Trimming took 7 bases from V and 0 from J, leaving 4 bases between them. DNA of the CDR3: TGTGCTAGTGCTCCCTCTGGGGCCAACGTCCTGACTTTC. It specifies CASAPSGANVLTF.

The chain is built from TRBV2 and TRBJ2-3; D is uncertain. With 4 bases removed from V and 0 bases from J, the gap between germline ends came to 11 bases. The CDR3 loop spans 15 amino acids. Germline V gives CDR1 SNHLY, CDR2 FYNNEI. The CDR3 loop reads CASSGVYQSTDTQYF. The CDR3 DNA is TGTGCCAGCAGTGGCGTCTATCAAAGCACAGATACGCAGTATTTT.

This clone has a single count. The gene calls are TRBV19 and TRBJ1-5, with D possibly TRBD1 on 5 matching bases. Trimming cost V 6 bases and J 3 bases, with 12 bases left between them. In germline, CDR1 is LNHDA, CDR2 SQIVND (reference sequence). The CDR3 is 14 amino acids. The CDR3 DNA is TGTGCCAGTAGCCTCGACAGCGACAATCAGCCCCAGCATTTT. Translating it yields CASSLDSDNQPQHF.

The CDR3 DNA is TGTGCCAGCAATTCATACAGGAGGGGAGAGAGCTCCTATAATTCACCCCTCCACTTT. It is translated as CASNSYRRGESSYNSPLHF. The chain carries TRBV21-1 and TRBJ1-6. TRBV21-1 is described as a pseudogene. This CDR3 spans 19 amino acids.

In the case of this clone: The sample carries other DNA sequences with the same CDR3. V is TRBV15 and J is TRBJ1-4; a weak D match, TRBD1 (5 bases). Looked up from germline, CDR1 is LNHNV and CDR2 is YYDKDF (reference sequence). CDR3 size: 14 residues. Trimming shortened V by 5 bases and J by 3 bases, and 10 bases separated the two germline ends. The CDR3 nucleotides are TGTGCCACCAGCGGTAGGGGTGCTAATGAAAAACTGTTTTTT. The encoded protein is CATSGRGANEKLFF.

The CDR3 loop reads CASSQELWQGNSPLHF. In nucleotides, the CDR3 is TGTGCCAGCAGCCAAGAACTTTGGCAGGGGAATTCACCCCTCCACTTT. The chain has TRBV4-2 and TRBJ1-6, with D perhaps matching TRBD1 (6 bases). Germline values: CDR1 LGHNA, CDR2 YNFKEQ. V lost 0 bases to trimming and J lost 7 bases, with 13 bases between them. This CDR3 has 16 residues.

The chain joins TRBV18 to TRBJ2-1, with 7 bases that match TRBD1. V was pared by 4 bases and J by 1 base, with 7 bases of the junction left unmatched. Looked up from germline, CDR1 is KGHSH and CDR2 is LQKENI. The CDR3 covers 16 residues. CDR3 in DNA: TGTGCCAGCTCACAAAGGACAGGACGATCCTACAATGAGCAGTTCTTC. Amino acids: CASSQRTGRSYNEQFF.

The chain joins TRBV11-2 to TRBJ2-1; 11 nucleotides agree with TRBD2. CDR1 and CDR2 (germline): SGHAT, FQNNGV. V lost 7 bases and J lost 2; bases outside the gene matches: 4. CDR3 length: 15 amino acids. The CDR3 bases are TGTGCCAGCACCCTTAGCGGGGGGGCCTACAATGAGCAGTTCTTC. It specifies CASTLSGGAYNEQFF.

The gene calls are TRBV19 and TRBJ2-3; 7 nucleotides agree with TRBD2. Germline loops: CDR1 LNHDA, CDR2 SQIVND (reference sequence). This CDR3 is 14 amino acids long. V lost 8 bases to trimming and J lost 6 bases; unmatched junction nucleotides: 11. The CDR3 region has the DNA TGTGCCAGTTCAACTGGGGGGGTAGCGGATACGCAGTATTTT. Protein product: CASSTGGVADTQYF.

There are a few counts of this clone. The CDR3 loop reads CASSGRDRVANNQPQHF. CDR3 sequence (DNA): TGTGCCAGCAGCGGCAGGGACAGGGTGGCGAACAATCAGCCCCAGCATTTT. The V gene is TRBV21-1, the J gene TRBJ1-5; the table's D gene call, TRBD1, was not cross checked with the DNA. TRBV21-1 is noted as a pseudogene. This CDR3 spans 17 amino acids.

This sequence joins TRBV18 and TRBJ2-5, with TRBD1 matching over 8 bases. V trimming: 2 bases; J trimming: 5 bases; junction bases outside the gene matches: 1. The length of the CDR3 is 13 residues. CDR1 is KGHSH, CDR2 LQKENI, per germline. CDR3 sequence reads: CASSPGQGETQYF. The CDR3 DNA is TGTGCCAGCTCACCAGGACAGGGCGAGACCCAGTACTTC.

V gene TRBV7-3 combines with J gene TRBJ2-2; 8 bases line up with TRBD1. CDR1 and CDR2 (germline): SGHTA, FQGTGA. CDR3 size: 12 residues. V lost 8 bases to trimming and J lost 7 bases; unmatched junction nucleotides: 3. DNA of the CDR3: TGTGCCAGCCGACAGGGGCACGGGGAGCTGTTTTTT. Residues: CASRQGHGELFF.

The CDR3 DNA follows: TGTGCCAGCAGCTCACAGGGGGCTCACACTGAAGCTTTCTTT. The encoded protein is CASSSQGAHTEAFF. The chain carries TRBV7-2 and TRBJ1-1; TRBD1 aligns across 9 bases. V dropped 4 bases and J dropped 3; count of bases not matched to a gene: 3. The CDR3 is made up of 14 amino acids. Germline V gene sequence: CDR1 SGHTA, CDR2 FQGNSA.

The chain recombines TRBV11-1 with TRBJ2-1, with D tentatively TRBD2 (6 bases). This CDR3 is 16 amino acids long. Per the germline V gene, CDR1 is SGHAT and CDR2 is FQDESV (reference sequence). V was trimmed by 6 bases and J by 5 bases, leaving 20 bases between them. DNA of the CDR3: TGTGCCAGCAGTTACACCGGGGGTAGGAGGGACAATGAGCAGTTCTTC. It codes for CASSYTGGRRDNEQFF.

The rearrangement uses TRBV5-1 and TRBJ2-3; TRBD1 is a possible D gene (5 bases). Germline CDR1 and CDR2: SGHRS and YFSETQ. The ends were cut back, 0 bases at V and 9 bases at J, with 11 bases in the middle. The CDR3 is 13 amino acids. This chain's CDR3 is CASSLDGAGTQYF. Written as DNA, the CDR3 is TGCGCCAGCAGCTTGGACGGAGCAGGGACGCAGTATTTT.

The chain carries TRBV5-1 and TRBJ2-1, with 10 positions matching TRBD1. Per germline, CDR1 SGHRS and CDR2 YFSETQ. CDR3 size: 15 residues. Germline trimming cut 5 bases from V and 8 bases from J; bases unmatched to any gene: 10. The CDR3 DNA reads TGCGCCAGCAGAGTCCGGGACAGGGGAATTGATGAGCAGTTCTTC. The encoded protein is CASRVRDRGIDEQFF.

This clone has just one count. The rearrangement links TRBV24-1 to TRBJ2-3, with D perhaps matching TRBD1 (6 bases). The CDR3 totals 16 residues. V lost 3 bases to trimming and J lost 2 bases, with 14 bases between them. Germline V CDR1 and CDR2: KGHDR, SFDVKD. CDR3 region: CATSDRKTGATDTQYF. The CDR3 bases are TGTGCCACCAGTGATAGGAAGACAGGAGCCACAGATACGCAGTATTTT.

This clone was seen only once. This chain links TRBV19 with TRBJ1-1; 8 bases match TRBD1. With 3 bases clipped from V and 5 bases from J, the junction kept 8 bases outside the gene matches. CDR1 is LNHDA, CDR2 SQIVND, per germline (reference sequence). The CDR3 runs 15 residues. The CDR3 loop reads CASSIYGQGLTEAFF. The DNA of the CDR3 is TGTGCCAGTAGTATCTATGGACAGGGACTGACTGAAGCTTTCTTT.

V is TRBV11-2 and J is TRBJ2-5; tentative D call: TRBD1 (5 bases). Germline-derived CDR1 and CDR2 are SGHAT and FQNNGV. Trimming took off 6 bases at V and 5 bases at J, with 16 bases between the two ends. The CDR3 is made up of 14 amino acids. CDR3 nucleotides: TGTGCCAGCAGGAGGCCCCAGGGTGGGGAGACCCAGTACTTC. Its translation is CASRRPQGGETQYF.

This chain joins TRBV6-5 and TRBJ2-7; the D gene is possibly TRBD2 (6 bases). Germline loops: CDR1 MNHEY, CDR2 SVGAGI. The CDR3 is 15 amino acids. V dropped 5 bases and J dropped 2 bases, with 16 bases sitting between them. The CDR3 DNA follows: TGTGCCAGCAGTCGACCTAGCGACGGACCCTACGAGCAGTACTTC. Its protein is CASSRPSDGPYEQYF.

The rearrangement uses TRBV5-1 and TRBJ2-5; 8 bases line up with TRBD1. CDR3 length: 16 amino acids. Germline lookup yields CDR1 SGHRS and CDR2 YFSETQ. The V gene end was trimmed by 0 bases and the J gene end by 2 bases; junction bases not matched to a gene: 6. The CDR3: CASSLAVGTGQETQYF. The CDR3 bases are TGCGCCAGCAGCTTGGCTGTGGGGACAGGACAAGAGACCCAGTACTTC.

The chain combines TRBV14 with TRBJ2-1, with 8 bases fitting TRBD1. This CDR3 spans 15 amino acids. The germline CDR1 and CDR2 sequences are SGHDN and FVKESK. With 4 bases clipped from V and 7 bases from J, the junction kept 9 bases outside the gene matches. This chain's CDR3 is CASSRGQGAWNEQFF. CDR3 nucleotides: TGTGCCAGCAGCCGCGGGCAGGGGGCATGGAATGAGCAGTTCTTC.

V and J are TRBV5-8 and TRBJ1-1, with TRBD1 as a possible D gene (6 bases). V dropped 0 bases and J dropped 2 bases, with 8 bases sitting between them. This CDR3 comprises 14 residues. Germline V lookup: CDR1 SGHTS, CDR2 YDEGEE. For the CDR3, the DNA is TGTGCCAGCAGCTTGGGGACAGCTAACACTGAAGCTTTCTTT. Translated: CASSLGTANTEAFF.